These 10 T cell receptor beta chains were all obtained from the same sample, sequenced in a study of blood T cells in healthy people across ages. Using a J-beta primer mix together with a sample-barcoded 5' primer, a second PCR was run for about 7 to 12 cycles. A single record per CDR3 protein comes from TCRdb applying MiXCR to the 5' RACE reads. Counted here are 1.5 million to 2 million distinct CDR3 sequences, more than 35% occurring once; the ten biggest clones make up 23%. The specimen was blood. Receptors were obtained from a human donor in good health.

This clonotype has a handful of counts. The chain links TRBV4-2 to TRBJ2-1; tentative D call: TRBD1 (5 bases). V lost 0 bases to trimming and J lost 6 bases, with 12 bases between them. Germline CDR1 reads LGHNA; CDR2 reads YNFKEQ. The CDR3 length is 15 residues. CDR3 residues: CASSQDWSRANEQFF. In DNA, the CDR3 is TGTGCCAGCAGCCAAGATTGGAGCAGGGCCAATGAGCAGTTCTTC.

This clonotype was picked up a small number of times. J is TRBJ1-5 and V is TRBV12-3 or TRBV12-4, with unresolved D. With 7 bases removed from V and 4 bases from J, the gap between germline ends came to 11 bases. CDR3 size: 13 residues. For the CDR3, the DNA is TGTGCCAGCAATTTCGGAGGGAATCAGCCCCAGCATTTT. It encodes CASNFGGNQPQHF.

J is TRBJ1-1 and V is TRBV4-1; D possibly corresponds to TRBD1 (6 bases). In germline, CDR1 is MGHRA, CDR2 YSYEKL. V was cut by 5 bases and J by 1 base, with 14 bases left in between. The CDR3 extends over 15 amino acids. CDR3 amino acids: CASSGVLTGNTEAFF. DNA for the CDR3: TGCGCCAGCAGCGGGGTCTTGACAGGGAACACTGAAGCTTTCTTT.

This clonotype was recorded at least ten times. The chain combines TRBV29-1 with TRBJ2-7; 8 nucleotides match TRBD2. The CDR3 extends over 13 amino acids. With V trimmed by 4 bases and J by 3 bases, 5 bases remained unmatched. CDR1 is SQVTM, CDR2 ANQGSEA, per germline. DNA of the CDR3: TGCAGCGTTGTATCGAGCGGGGGCTACGAGCAGTACTTC. This codes for CSVVSSGGYEQYF.

The chain links TRBV9 to TRBJ2-3; D gene ambiguous. The CDR3 loop spans 14 amino acids. V lost 0 bases to trimming and J lost 4 bases, with 9 bases between them. Per germline, CDR1 SGDLS and CDR2 YYNGEE. The CDR3 sequence is CASSVEAEADTQYF. For the CDR3, the DNA is TGTGCCAGCAGCGTAGAGGCAGAGGCAGATACGCAGTATTTT.

The CDR3 region is CASGGAGGRPDTQYF. The CDR3 coding sequence is TGTGCCAGCGGCGGAGCGGGGGGGCGGCCCGATACGCAGTATTTT. The genes are TRBV7-2 and TRBJ2-3; 10 nucleotides line up with TRBD2. The CDR3 is made up of 15 amino acids. The V gene end was trimmed by 8 bases and the J gene end by 6 bases; junction bases not matched to a gene: 11. The V gene's germline CDR1 is SGHTA and CDR2 FQGNSA.

V is TRBV2 and J is TRBJ1-1; D gene unclear. The germline V gene has CDR1 SNHLY and CDR2 FYNNEI. With 4 bases removed from V and 4 bases from J, the gap between germline ends came to 10 bases. The CDR3 spans 13 residues. The CDR3 DNA reads as TGTGCCAGCAGTGGGGAGGGTGTCACTGAAGCTTTCTTT. Protein sequence: CASSGEGVTEAFF.

The chain links TRBV6-5 to TRBJ1-2; 10 bases align to TRBD1. This CDR3 spans 15 amino acids. Germline trimming cut 5 bases from V and 10 bases from J; bases unmatched to any gene: 13. Germline V gene data show CDR1 as MNHEY and CDR2 as SVGAGI. CDR3 sequence: CASSNERDRGNHYTF. The CDR3 region has the DNA TGTGCCAGCAGTAATGAACGGGACAGGGGAAACCACTACACCTTC.

The chain employs TRBV27 and TRBJ1-6; D is undetermined. V shed 6 bases and J shed 7 bases, with 16 bases lying between them. Germline CDR1 MNHEY, CDR2 SMNVEV (reference sequence). The CDR3 covers 15 residues. Here the CDR3 reads CASSPPEVGNSPLHF. CDR3 coding DNA: TGTGCCAGCAGCCCCCCGGAGGTGGGGAATTCACCCCTCCACTTT.

About this clonotype: Mismatch with germline at one junction end may stem from a read error. The chain links TRBV13 to TRBJ2-7; D is unresolved. The CDR3 runs 13 residues. Per the germline V gene, CDR1 is PRHDT and CDR2 is FYEKMQ (reference sequence). The CDR3 loop is CAGSLGLSYEQYF. CDR3 DNA sequence: TGTGCCGGCAGCCTAGGGCTCTCCTACGAGCAGTACTTC.